A selection of T cell receptor beta chains follows, all from one sample in a study of technical replicates of blood from a handful of donors. Using immunoSEQ multiplex PCR, the repertoire was profiled, and TCRdb retains in-frame clones only, with some absent. This table holds 65,000 to 85,000 clones, about nine tenths found once. Sequencing used T cells isolated from PBMCs. The receptors stem from a human donor in good health. The CDR3 runs from the conserved cysteine through the conserved F or W. The D gene is left open where the match is weak. Clone size is not always given. Where it is, it says once, few, many or a class for expanded clones.

v_gene	j_gene	abundance	d_gene	CDR3aa	CDR3nt
TRBV29-1	TRBJ1-4	NA	TRBD1	CSAWDRHSEKLFF	TGCAGCGCCTGGGACAGACATAGTGAAAAACTGTTTTTT
TRBV25-1	TRBJ1-2	NA	NA	CASSEQGHGYTF	TGTGCCAGCAGTGAACAGGGTCACGGCTACACCTTC
TRBV6-5	TRBJ1-2	NA	NA	CASHSNYGYTF	TGTGCCAGCCATTCTAACTATGGCTACACCTTC
TRBV6-6	TRBJ1-2	once	NA	CASSPGHDYGYTF	TGTGCCAGCAGCCCTGGACATGACTATGGCTACACCTTC
TRBV5-1	TRBJ1-2	NA	NA	CASSLEQNYGYTF	TGCGCCAGCAGCTTAGAACAAAACTATGGCTACACCTTC
TRBV11-2	TRBJ1-1	NA	NA	CASSFMVGGTEAFF	TGTGCCAGCAGCTTTATGGTCGGGGGCACTGAAGCTTTCTTT
TRBV19	TRBJ2-5	NA	TRBD2	CASSAGLAKETQYF	TGTGCCAGTAGCGCGGGACTAGCTAAAGAGACCCAGTACTTC
TRBV6-1	TRBJ1-1	NA	TRBD1	CASIRGQGAHEAFF	TGTGCCAGCATTAGGGGACAGGGGGCACATGAAGCTTTCTTT
TRBV5-6	TRBJ1-2	once	NA	CASSLGGGYGYTF	TGTGCCAGCAGCTTGGGGGGAGGCTATGGCTACACCTTC
TRBV6-6	TRBJ1-5	NA	NA	CASRDRQNNQPQHF	TGTGCCAGCAGAGACAGACAGAACAATCAGCCCCAGCATTTT
TRBV27	TRBJ1-4	NA	NA	CASSLWAPTNEKLFF	TGTGCCAGCAGTTTATGGGCACCAACTAATGAAAAACTGTTTTTT
TRBV12-5	TRBJ2-1	NA	NA	CASGLGQDFYNEQFF	TGTGCTAGTGGTTTAGGTCAGGACTTTTACAATGAGCAGTTCTTC
TRBV4-3	TRBJ2-7	NA	TRBD2	CASSHELAGGLYEQYF	TGCGCCAGCAGCCATGAGCTAGCGGGAGGGTTGTACGAGCAGTACTTC
TRBV10-3	TRBJ1-4	NA	NA	CAISAASGMIPTNEKLFF	TGTGCCATCAGTGCAGCAAGCGGAATGATACCAACTAATGAAAAACTGTTTTTT
TRBV10-3	TRBJ2-5	NA	TRBD2	CAISESASGTETQYF	TGTGCCATCAGTGAGTCGGCTAGCGGGACGGAGACCCAGTACTTC
TRBV4-3	TRBJ2-7	NA	TRBD1	CASSHGWGQGALVYEQYF	TGCGCCAGCAGCCATGGATGGGGACAGGGGGCCTTAGTCTACGAGCAGTACTTC
TRBV7-9	TRBJ2-1	once	TRBD2	CASSQIAGGWNEQFF	TGTGCCAGCAGCCAAATAGCGGGAGGATGGAATGAGCAGTTCTTC
TRBV27	TRBJ2-1	NA	NA	CASSLEGIISEQFF	TGTGCCAGCAGTTTAGAGGGAATCATCTCTGAGCAGTTCTTC
TRBV7-3	TRBJ2-4	NA	NA	CASSLEGYNIQYF	TGTGCCAGCAGCTTAGAGGGATACAACATTCAGTACTTC
TRBV6-5	TRBJ1-1	NA	NA	CASNRSPDTEAFF	TGTGCCAGCAACCGGAGTCCGGACACTGAAGCTTTCTTT
TRBV5-1	TRBJ2-3	NA	TRBD2	CASSPTSGTDTQYF	TGCGCCAGCAGCCCGACTAGCGGAACAGATACGCAGTATTTT
TRBV4-1	TRBJ1-2	NA	TRBD1	CASSAMDRGLGYTF	TGCGCCAGCAGCGCTATGGACAGGGGGCTTGGCTACACCTTC
TRBV29-1	TRBJ2-1	NA	TRBD2	CSVRPSGSYNEQFF	TGCAGCGTCCGCCCTAGCGGTTCTTACAATGAGCAGTTCTTC
TRBV15	TRBJ1-1	NA	NA	CATSRDLGGATLMNTEAFF	TGTGCCACCAGCAGAGATCTGGGAGGGGCGACCCTCATGAACACTGAAGCTTTCTTT
TRBV19	TRBJ2-7	NA	TRBD1	CASSHRGRYEQYF	TGTGCCAGTAGCCACAGGGGCCGCTACGAGCAGTACTTC
TRBV7-9	TRBJ1-2	NA	TRBD1	CASSLGNQGAFYGYTF	TGTGCCAGCAGCTTAGGTAACCAGGGGGCCTTCTATGGCTACACCTTC
TRBV11-3	TRBJ2-5	NA	TRBD2	CASSLVLYFSGRGETQYF	TGTGCCAGCAGCTTAGTCCTTTATTTTAGCGGGAGGGGAGAGACCCAGTACTTC
TRBV19	TRBJ1-5	NA	NA	CASSMEGSQPQHF	TGTGCCAGTAGTATGGAGGGGAGTCAGCCCCAGCATTTT
TRBV18	TRBJ1-1	NA	NA	CASSPYPGETEAFF	TGTGCCAGCTCACCATACCCGGGAGAGACTGAAGCTTTCTTT
TRBV7-2	TRBJ1-1	few	TRBD1	CASRPGTAAFF	TGTGCCAGCAGACCCGGGACAGCAGCTTTCTTT
TRBV6-4	TRBJ2-3	once	TRBD1	CASSRQGSTDTQYF	TGTGCCAGCTCCAGACAGGGGTCCACAGATACGCAGTATTTT
TRBV12-5	TRBJ2-7	once	NA	CASGTVPPGYEQYF	TGTGCTAGTGGAACGGTCCCGCCCGGCTACGAGCAGTACTTC
TRBV4-1	TRBJ2-2	NA	TRBD2	CASSPRTSEGAGTGELFF	TGCGCCAGCAGCCCCAGGACTAGCGAAGGGGCGGGCACCGGGGAGCTGTTTTTT
TRBV19	TRBJ1-5	NA	NA	CASKVTVGYQPQHF	TGTGCCAGTAAGGTAACAGTTGGATACCAGCCCCAGCATTTT
TRBV11-2	TRBJ2-7	NA	TRBD1	CASSSGTGYTYEQYF	TGTGCCAGCAGCTCCGGGACAGGGTATACCTACGAGCAGTACTTC
TRBV6-5	TRBJ2-1	NA	NA	CASSISGDSNEQFF	TGTGCCAGCAGTATCTCCGGGGACTCCAATGAGCAGTTCTTC
TRBV6-1	TRBJ1-5	NA	TRBD1	CASRETGGGQHF	TGTGCCAGCAGGGAGACAGGGGGGGGGCAGCATTTT
TRBV10-3	TRBJ1-3	NA	NA	CAIRGSQGNTIYF	TGTGCCATCCGGGGATCTCAAGGAAACACCATATATTTT
TRBV20-1	TRBJ1-2	once	NA	CSAIANYGYTF	TGCAGTGCTATCGCTAACTATGGCTACACCTTC
TRBV2	TRBJ2-7	NA	NA	CASSPTSGPYEQYF	TGTGCCAGCAGCCCAACTTCAGGCCCCTACGAGCAGTACTTC
TRBV25-1	TRBJ2-7	NA	NA	CASSDIYEQYF	TGTGCCAGCAGTGATATCTACGAGCAGTACTTC
TRBV7-8	TRBJ2-7	NA	NA	CASSLARGNSYEQYF	TGTGCCAGCAGCTTAGCCAGGGGAAATTCCTACGAGCAGTACTTC
TRBV29-1	TRBJ1-2	NA	TRBD1	CSVAGGTNYGYTF	TGCAGCGTGGCAGGGGGAACTAACTATGGCTACACCTTC
TRBV9	TRBJ2-1	NA	NA	CASSASPGSSYNEQFF	TGTGCCAGCAGCGCAAGTCCGGGGAGCTCCTACAATGAGCAGTTCTTC
TRBV9	TRBJ1-3	NA	NA	CASSLTGSSGNTIYF	TGTGCCAGCAGCTTAACAGGAAGCTCTGGAAACACCATATATTTT
TRBV5-5	TRBJ2-6	NA	TRBD1	CASSDRTGIRSGANVLTF	TGTGCCAGCAGCGACCGGACAGGGATTCGCTCTGGGGCCAACGTCCTGACTTTC
TRBV7-9	TRBJ1-1	NA	TRBD1	CASSLDAGGTEAFF	TGTGCCAGCAGCTTAGATGCAGGGGGTACTGAAGCTTTCTTT
TRBV7-6	TRBJ1-1	NA	TRBD1	CASKPGQDTKNTEAFF	TGTGCCAGCAAGCCGGGACAGGACACGAAGAACACTGAAGCTTTCTTT
TRBV25-1	TRBJ2-1	once	NA	CASSYGSEQFF	TGTGCCAGCAGTTACGGGAGCGAGCAGTTCTTC
TRBV6-5	TRBJ2-3	NA	NA	CASSYYRNADTQYF	TGTGCCAGCAGTTACTACAGGAACGCAGATACGCAGTATTTT
TRBV7-9	TRBJ2-5	NA	NA	CASSLVSGAETQYF	TGTGCCAGCAGCTTAGTTTCGGGAGCAGAGACCCAGTACTTC
TRBV28	TRBJ2-7	NA	NA	CASRASSYEQYF	TGTGCCAGCAGAGCTAGCTCCTACGAGCAGTACTTC
TRBV7-9	TRBJ2-1	once	TRBD2	CASRSSGTSGRARYNEQFF	TGTGCCAGCAGATCCTCCGGGACTAGCGGGAGGGCCCGTTACAATGAGCAGTTCTTC
TRBV10-3	TRBJ2-3	NA	NA	CAIGADTQYF	TGTGCCATCGGGGCCGATACGCAGTATTTT
TRBV11-2	TRBJ2-7	NA	TRBD1	CASSLVLGQGFYEQYF	TGTGCCAGCAGCTTAGTACTTGGACAGGGTTTCTACGAGCAGTACTTC
TRBV28	TRBJ1-5	NA	TRBD1	CASSRHRGSGNQPQHF	TGTGCCAGCAGCCGGCACAGGGGCTCTGGCAATCAGCCCCAGCATTTT
TRBV2	TRBJ2-6	NA	NA	CAIDSVSGANVLTF	TGTGCCATCGATAGCGTCTCTGGGGCCAACGTCCTGACTTTC